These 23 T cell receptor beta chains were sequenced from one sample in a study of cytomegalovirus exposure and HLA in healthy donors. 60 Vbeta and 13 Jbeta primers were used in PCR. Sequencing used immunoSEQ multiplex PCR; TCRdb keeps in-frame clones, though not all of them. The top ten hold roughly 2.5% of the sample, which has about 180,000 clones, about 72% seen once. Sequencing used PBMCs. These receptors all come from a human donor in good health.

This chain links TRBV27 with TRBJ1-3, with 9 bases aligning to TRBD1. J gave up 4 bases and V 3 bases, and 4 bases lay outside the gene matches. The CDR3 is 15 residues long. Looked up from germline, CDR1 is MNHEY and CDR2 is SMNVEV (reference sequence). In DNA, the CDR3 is TGTGCCAGCAGTTTTTCCACAGGGGGCGGAAACACCATATATTTT. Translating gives CASSFSTGGGNTIYF.

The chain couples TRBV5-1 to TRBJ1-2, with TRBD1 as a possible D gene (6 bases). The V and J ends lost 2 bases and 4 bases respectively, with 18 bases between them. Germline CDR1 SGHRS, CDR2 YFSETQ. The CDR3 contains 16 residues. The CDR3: CASSFSGGGGGYGYTF. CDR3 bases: TGCGCCAGCAGCTTCAGCGGGGGGGGCGGCGGCTATGGCTACACCTTC.

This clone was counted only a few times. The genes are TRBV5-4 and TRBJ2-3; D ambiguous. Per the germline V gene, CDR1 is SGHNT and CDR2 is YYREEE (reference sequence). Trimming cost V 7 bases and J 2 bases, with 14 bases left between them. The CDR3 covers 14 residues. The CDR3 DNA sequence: TGTGCCAGCCGTCTTGAGTTTACCACAGATACGCAGTATTTT. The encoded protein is CASRLEFTTDTQYF.

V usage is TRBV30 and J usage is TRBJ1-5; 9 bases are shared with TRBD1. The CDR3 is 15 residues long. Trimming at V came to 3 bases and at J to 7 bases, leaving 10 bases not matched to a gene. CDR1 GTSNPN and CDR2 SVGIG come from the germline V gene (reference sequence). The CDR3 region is CAWRDRGGSGQPQHF. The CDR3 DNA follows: TGTGCCTGGAGGGACAGGGGTGGGAGTGGGCAGCCCCAGCATTTT.

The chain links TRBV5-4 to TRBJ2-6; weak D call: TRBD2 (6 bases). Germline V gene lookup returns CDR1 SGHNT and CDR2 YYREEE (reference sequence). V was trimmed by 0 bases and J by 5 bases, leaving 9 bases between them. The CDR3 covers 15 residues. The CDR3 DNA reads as TGTGCCAGCAGCTTGGTAGGAGGGAGGGCCAACGTCCTGACTTTC. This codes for CASSLVGGRANVLTF.

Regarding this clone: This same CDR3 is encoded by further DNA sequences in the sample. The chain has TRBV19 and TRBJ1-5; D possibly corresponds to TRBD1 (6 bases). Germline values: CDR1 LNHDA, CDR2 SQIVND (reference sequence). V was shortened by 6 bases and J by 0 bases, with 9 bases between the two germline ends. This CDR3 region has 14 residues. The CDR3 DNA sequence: TGTGCCAGTAGGAGGACAGTTAGCAATCAGCCCCAGCATTTT. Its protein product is CASRRTVSNQPQHF.

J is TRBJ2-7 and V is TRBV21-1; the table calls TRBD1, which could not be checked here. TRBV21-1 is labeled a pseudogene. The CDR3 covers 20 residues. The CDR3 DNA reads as TGTGCCAGCAGCAACTCAAACGCCGACAGGGAAGCCCCCTCGTACTACGAGCAGTACTTC. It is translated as CASSNSNADREAPSYYEQYF.

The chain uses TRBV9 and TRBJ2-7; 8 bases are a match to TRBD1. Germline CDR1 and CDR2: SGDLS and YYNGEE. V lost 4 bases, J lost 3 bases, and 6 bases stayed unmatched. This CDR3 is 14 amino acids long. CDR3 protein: CASSPWTGNYEQYF. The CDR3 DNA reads TGTGCCAGCAGCCCCTGGACAGGGAACTACGAGCAGTACTTC.

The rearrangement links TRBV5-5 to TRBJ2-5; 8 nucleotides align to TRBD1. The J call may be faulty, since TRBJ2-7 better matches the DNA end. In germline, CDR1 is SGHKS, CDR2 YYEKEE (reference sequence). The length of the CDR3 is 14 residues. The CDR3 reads CASSPGQVLYEQYF. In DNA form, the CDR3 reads TGTGCCAGCAGCCCGGGACAGGTACTTTACGAGCAGTACTTC.

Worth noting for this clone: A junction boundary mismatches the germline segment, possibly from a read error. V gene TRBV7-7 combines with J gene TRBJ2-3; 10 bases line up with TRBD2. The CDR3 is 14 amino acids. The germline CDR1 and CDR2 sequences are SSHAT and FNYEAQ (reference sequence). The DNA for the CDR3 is TGTGCTAGCAGCCCTAGCGGGGGAGTGGATACGCAGTATTTT. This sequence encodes CASSPSGGVDTQYF.

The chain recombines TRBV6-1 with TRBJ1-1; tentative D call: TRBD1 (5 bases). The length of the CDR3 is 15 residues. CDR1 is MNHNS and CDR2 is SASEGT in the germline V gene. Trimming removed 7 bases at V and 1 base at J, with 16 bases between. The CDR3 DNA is TGTGCCAGCACCCTACACGACAGTCAGAACACTGAAGCTTTCTTT. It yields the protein CASTLHDSQNTEAFF.

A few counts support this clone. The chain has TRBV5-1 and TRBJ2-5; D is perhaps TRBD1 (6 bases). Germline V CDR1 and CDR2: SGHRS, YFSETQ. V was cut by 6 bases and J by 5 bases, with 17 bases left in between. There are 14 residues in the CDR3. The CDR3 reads CASNTGGGRETQYF. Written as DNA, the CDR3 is TGCGCCAGCAACACGGGTGGGGGCCGGGAGACCCAGTACTTC.

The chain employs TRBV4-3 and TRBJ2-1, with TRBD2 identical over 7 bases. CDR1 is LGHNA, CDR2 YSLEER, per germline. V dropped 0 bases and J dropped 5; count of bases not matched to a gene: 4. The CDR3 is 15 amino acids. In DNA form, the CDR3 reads TGCGCCAGCAGCCAAGATATCCTAGCGGACAATGAGCAGTTCTTC. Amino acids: CASSQDILADNEQFF.

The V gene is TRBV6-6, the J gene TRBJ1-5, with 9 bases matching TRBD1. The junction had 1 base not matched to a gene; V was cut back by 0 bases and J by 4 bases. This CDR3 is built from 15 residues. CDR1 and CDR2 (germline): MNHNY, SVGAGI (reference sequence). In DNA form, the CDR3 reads TGTGCCAGCAGTTACTCGACAGGGGGTAATCAGCCCCAGCATTTT. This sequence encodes CASSYSTGGNQPQHF.

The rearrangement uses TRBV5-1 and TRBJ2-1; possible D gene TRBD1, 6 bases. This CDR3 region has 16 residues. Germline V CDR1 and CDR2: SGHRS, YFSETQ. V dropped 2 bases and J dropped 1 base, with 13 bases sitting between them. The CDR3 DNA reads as TGCGCCAGCAGCTTCTTACAGGGTGGATCCTACAATGAGCAGTTCTTC. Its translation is CASSFLQGGSYNEQFF.

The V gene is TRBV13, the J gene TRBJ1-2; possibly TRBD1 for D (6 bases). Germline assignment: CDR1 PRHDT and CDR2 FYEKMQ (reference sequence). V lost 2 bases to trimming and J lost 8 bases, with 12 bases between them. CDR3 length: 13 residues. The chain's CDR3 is CASSLRAGEGYTF. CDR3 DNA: TGTGCCAGCAGCTTACGGGCAGGGGAGGGCTACACCTTC.

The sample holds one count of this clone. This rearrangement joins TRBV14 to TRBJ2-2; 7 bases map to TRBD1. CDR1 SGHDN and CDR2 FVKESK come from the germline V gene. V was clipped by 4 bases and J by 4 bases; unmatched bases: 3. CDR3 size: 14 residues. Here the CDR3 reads CASSRSGGTGELFF. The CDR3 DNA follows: TGTGCCAGCAGCCGTTCAGGGGGCACCGGGGAGCTGTTTTTT.

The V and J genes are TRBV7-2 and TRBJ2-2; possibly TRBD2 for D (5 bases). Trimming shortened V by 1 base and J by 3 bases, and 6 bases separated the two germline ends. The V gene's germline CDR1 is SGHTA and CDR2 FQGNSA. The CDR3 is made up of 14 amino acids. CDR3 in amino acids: CASSLGRDTGELFF. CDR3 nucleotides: TGTGCCAGCAGCTTAGGGCGGGACACCGGGGAGCTGTTTTTT. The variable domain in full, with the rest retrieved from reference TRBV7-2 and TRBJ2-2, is GAGVSQSPSNKVTEKGKDVELRCDPISGHTALYWYRQSLGQGLEFLIYFQGNSAPDKSGLPSDRFSAERTGGSVSTLTIQRTQQEDSAVYLCASSLGRDTGELFFGEGSRLTVL.

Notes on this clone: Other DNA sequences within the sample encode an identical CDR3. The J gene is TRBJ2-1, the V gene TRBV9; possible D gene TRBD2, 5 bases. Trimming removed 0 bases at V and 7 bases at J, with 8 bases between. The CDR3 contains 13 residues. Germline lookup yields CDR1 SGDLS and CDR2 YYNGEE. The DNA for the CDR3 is TGTGCCAGCAGCGTAGCTACGGGGAATGAGCAGTTCTTC. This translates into CASSVATGNEQFF.

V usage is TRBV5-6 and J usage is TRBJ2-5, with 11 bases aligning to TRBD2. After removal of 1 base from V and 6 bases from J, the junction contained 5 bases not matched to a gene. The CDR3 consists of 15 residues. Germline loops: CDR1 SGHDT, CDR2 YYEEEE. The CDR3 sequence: CASSLSSGGAQTQYF. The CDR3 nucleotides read TGTGCCAGCAGCTTGAGTAGCGGGGGGGCCCAGACCCAGTACTTC.

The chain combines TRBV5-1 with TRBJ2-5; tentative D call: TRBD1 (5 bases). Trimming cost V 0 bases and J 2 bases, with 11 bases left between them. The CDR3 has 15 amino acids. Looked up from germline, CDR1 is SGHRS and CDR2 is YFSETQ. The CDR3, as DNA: TGCGCCAGCAGCTTGGAGGGGCCTCCACAAGAGACCCAGTACTTC. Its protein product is CASSLEGPPQETQYF.

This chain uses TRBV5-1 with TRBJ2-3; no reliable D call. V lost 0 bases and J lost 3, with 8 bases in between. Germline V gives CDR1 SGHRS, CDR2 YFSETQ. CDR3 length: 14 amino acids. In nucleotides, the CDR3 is TGCGCCAGCAGCTTGGACCCAGGTACAGATACGCAGTATTTT. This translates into CASSLDPGTDTQYF. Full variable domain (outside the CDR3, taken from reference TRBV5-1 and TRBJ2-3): KAGVTQTPRYLIKTRGQQVTLSCSPISGHRSVSWYQQTPGQGLQFLFEYFSETQRNKGNFPGRFSGRQFSNSRSEMNVSTLELGDSALYLCASSLDPGTDTQYFGPGTRLTVL.

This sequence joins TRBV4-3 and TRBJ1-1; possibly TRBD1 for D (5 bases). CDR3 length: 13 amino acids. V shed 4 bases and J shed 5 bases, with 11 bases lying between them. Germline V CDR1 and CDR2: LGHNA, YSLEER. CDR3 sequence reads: CASSPVGGTEAFF. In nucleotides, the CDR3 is TGCGCCAGCAGCCCGGTGGGGGGGACTGAAGCTTTCTTT.